The 12 T cell receptor beta chains presented below share a single source sample, sequenced in a study of blood T cell repertoires in COVID-19. TCRdb keeps only in-frame clones here, not all; method: immunoSEQ multiplex PCR. The sample consists of about 170,000 clones, 88% of them appearing once. Sequencing was carried out using peripheral blood. These receptors were collected from a man in his sixties with acute or convalescent COVID-19.

The rearrangement uses TRBV9 and TRBJ1-2; TRBD1 is a possible D gene (6 bases). CDR3 length: 14 residues. Trimming took 4 bases from V and 3 from J, leaving 13 bases between them. The germline CDR1 and CDR2 sequences are SGDLS and YYNGEE. The CDR3 here is CASSPGGGDYGYTF. The CDR3 DNA follows: TGTGCCAGCAGCCCGGGGGGGGGCGACTATGGCTACACCTTC.

V gene TRBV6-4 combines with J gene TRBJ2-2; 10 nucleotides match TRBD1. The germline V gene encodes CDR1 MRHNA and CDR2 SNTAGT. This CDR3 is built from 16 residues. Trimming cost V 6 bases and J 2 bases; bases outside gene matches: 6. The chain's CDR3 is CASRTGTGVNTGELFF. The CDR3 bases are TGTGCCAGCAGAACCGGGACAGGGGTAAACACCGGGGAGCTGTTTTTT.

V usage is TRBV21-1 and J usage is TRBJ1-6; no DNA check was done on the table's D call, TRBD1. TRBV21-1 is a documented pseudogene. The CDR3 consists of 15 residues. The CDR3 spells CASRETGGENSPLHF. In DNA, the CDR3 is TGTGCCAGCAGGGAAACAGGGGGGGAAAATTCACCCCTCCACTTT.

This clone occurred once. The V call is TRBV19, the J call TRBJ1-1; a possible D gene is TRBD1 (6 bases). CDR1 is LNHDA, CDR2 SQIVND, per germline (reference sequence). This CDR3 has 14 amino acids. Trimming stripped 8 bases from V and 1 base from J, with 14 bases between. Written as DNA, the CDR3 is TGTGCCAGTTTCTCAGGGGCCCGGAACACTGAAGCTTTCTTT. Residues: CASFSGARNTEAFF.

The J gene is TRBJ1-1, the V gene TRBV7-2; possible D gene TRBD1, 6 bases. Germline lookup yields CDR1 SGHTA and CDR2 FQGNSA. The CDR3 is 18 residues long. Trimming shortened V by 1 base and J by 0 bases, and 18 bases separated the two germline ends. CDR3 coding DNA: TGTGCCAGCAGCTTAGACGTTCAGGGGAGACTCATGAACACTGAAGCTTTCTTT. This codes for CASSLDVQGRLMNTEAFF.

The chain combines TRBV7-8 with TRBJ1-2; possibly TRBD1 for D (6 bases). CDR3 length: 13 amino acids. Trimming cost V 1 base and J 4 bases, with 7 bases left between them. Germline V lookup: CDR1 SGHVS, CDR2 FQNEAQ. This CDR3 is CASSLDRAYGYTF. CDR3 coding DNA: TGTGCCAGCAGCTTAGACAGGGCCTATGGCTACACCTTC.

This chain connects TRBV7-2 to TRBJ1-2; 10 bases are shared with TRBD1. The CDR3 totals 15 residues. Per germline, CDR1 SGHTA and CDR2 FQGNSA. V lost 4 bases and J lost 2; bases outside the gene matches: 4. The CDR3 DNA reads as TGTGCCAGCAGCTCCAGGACAGGGGGAAACTATGGCTACACCTTC. Amino acids: CASSSRTGGNYGYTF.

The chain combines TRBV10-3 with TRBJ1-4; TRBD1 aligns across 9 bases. Trimming at V came to 6 bases and at J to 5 bases, leaving 4 bases not matched to a gene. This CDR3 contains 14 residues. Germline CDR1 and CDR2: ENHRY and SYGVKD. As DNA, the CDR3 is TGTGCCATCAGCCTCGGGACAGGGAATGAAAAACTGTTTTTT. Amino acids: CAISLGTGNEKLFF.

The chain recombines TRBV7-2 with TRBJ2-1; D might be TRBD2 (5 bases). The V end lost 11 bases, the J end lost 7 bases, and 18 bases lay between the germline ends. Germline CDR1 reads SGHTA; CDR2 reads FQGNSA. The CDR3 sequence is 13 residues long. CDR3 nucleotide sequence: TGTGCCTCCCGGGGAGTGGTGGGGAATGAGCAGTTCTTC. It encodes CASRGVVGNEQFF. Supplemented by reference TRBV7-2 and TRBJ2-1, the full variable domain reads GAGVSQSPSNKVTEKGKDVELRCDPISGHTALYWYRQSLGQGLEFLIYFQGNSAPDKSGLPSDRFSAERTGGSVSTLTIQRTQQEDSAVYLCASRGVVGNEQFFGPGTRLTVL.

The CDR3 DNA reads TGCAGCGTTGAGCTACAGGGGGGATCCTACAATGAGCAGTTCTTC. Translating it yields CSVELQGGSYNEQFF. This sequence joins TRBV29-1 and TRBJ2-1; TRBD1 aligns across 8 bases. The CDR3 extends over 15 amino acids. Germline V gene sequence: CDR1 SQVTM, CDR2 ANQGSEA. Trimming took 3 bases from V and 1 from J; bases not matched to a gene: 5.

V and J are TRBV7-3 and TRBJ2-2; D may be TRBD2 (6 bases). Trimming pared 3 bases from V and 0 bases from J, leaving 8 bases between. This CDR3 has 15 amino acids. The germline CDR1 and CDR2 sequences are SGHTA and FQGTGA. CDR3 bases: TGTGCCAGCAGCTTGGCTAGCGCGAACACCGGGGAGCTGTTTTTT. Protein sequence: CASSLASANTGELFF.

V gene TRBV7-9 combines with J gene TRBJ1-2; perhaps TRBD1 as D (5 bases). Germline CDR1 reads SEHNR; CDR2 reads FQNEAQ (reference sequence). The CDR3 loop spans 16 amino acids. Trimming took off 7 bases at V and 4 bases at J, with 22 bases between the two ends. The CDR3 protein is CASTSFPKGHGYGYTF. CDR3 nucleotides: TGTGCCAGCACCTCATTCCCCAAGGGGCATGGCTATGGCTACACCTTC. The whole variable domain, remainder taken from reference TRBV7-9 and TRBJ1-2, is DTGVSQNPRHKITKRGQNVTFRCDPISEHNRLYWYRQTLGQGPEFLTYFQNEAQLEKSRLLSDRFSAERPKGSFSTLEIQRTEQGDSAMYLCASTSFPKGHGYGYTFGSGTRLTVV.